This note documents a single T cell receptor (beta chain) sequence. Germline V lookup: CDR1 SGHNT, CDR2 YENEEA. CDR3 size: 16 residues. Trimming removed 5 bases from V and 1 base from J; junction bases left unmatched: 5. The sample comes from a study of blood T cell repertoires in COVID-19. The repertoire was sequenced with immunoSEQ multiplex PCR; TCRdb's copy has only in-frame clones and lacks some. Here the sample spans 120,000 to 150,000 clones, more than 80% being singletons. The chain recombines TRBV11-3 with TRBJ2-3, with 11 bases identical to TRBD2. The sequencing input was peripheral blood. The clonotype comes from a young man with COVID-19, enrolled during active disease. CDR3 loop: CASSDGTSGGTDTQYF. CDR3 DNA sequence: TGTGCCAGCAGCGACGGGACTAGCGGAGGCACAGATACGCAGTATTTT.